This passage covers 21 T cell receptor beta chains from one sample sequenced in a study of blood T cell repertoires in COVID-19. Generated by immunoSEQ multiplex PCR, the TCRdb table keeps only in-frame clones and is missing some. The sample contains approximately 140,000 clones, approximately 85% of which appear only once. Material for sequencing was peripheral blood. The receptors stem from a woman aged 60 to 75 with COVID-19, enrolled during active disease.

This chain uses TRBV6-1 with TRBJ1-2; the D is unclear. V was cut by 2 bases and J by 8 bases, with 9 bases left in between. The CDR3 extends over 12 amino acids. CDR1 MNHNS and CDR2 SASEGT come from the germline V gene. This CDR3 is CASSESGNGYTF. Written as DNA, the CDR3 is TGTGCCAGCAGTGAATCGGGGAACGGCTACACCTTC.

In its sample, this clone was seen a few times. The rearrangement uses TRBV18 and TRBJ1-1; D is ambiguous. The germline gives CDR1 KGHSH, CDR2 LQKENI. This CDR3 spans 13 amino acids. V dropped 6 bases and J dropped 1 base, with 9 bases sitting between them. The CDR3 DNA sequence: TGTGCCAGCTCCGGCCGGGGGAACACTGAAGCTTTCTTT. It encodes CASSGRGNTEAFF.

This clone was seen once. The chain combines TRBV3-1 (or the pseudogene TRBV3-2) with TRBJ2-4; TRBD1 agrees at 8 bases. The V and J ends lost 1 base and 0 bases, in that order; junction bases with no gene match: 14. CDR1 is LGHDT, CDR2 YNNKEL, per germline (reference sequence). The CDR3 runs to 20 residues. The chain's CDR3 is CASSQVDRDVPELAKNIQYF. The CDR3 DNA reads TGTGCCAGCAGCCAAGTGGACAGGGATGTACCTGAACTAGCCAAAAACATTCAGTACTTC.

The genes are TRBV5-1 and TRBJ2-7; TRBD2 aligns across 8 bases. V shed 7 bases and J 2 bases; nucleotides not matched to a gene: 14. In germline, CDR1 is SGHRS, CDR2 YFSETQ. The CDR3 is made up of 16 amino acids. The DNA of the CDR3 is TGCGCCAGCTCCCCCCTAACTAGCGGTTCTACCTACGAGCAGTACTTC. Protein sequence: CASSPLTSGSTYEQYF.

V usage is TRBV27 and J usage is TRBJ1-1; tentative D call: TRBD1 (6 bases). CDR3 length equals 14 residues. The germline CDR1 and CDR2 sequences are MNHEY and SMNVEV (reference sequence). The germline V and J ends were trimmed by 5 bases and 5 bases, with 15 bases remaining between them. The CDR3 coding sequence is TGTGCCAGCAGTATCACAGGGTATGGGACTGAAGCTTTCTTT. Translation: CASSITGYGTEAFF.

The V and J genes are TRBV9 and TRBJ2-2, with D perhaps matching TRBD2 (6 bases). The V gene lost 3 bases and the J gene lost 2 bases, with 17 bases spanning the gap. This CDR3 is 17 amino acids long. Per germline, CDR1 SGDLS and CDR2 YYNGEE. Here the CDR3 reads CASSDSTSRENTGELFF. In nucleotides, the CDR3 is TGTGCCAGCAGCGATTCAACTAGCAGGGAAAACACCGGGGAGCTGTTTTTT.

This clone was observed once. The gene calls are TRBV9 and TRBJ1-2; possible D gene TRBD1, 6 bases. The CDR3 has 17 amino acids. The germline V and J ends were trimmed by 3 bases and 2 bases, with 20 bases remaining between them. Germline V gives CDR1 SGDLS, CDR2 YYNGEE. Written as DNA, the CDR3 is TGTGCCAGCAGCGACTCTCGTGTGACAGGCTTAAACTATGGCTACACCTTC. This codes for CASSDSRVTGLNYGYTF.

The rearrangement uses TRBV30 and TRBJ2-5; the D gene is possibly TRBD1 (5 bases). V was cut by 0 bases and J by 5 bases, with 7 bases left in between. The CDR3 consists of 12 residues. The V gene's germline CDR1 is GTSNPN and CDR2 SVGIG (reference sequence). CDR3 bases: TGTGCCTGGAGTGTACAGGTGGAGACCCAGTACTTC. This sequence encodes CAWSVQVETQYF.

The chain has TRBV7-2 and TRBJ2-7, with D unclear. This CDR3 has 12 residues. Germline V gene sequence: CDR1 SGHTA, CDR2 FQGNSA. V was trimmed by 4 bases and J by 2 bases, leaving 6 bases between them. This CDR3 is CASSSPTYEQYF. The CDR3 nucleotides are TGTGCCAGCAGCTCCCCTACCTACGAGCAGTACTTC.

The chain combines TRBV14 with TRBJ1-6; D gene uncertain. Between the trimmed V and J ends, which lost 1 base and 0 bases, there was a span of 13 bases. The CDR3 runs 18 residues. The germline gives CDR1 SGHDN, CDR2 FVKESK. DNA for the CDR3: TGTGCCAGCAGCCAAGCATTGAAGTCCAGCTCCTATAATTCACCCCTCCACTTT. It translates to CASSQALKSSSYNSPLHF.

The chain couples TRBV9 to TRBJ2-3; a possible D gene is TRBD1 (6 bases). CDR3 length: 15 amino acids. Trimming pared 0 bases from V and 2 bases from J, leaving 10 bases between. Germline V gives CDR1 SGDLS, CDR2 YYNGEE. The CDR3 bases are TGTGCCAGCAGCGTAGGAGGACAGATCACAGATACGCAGTATTTT. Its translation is CASSVGGQITDTQYF.

The CDR3 bases are TGTGCCAGACAGGGACGCACTGAAGCTTTCTTT. This sequence encodes CARQGRTEAFF. The chain carries TRBV2 and TRBJ1-1; the D gene is possibly TRBD1 (6 bases). The CDR3 length is 11 residues. The germline V and J ends were trimmed by 9 bases and 4 bases, with 9 bases remaining between them. In germline, CDR1 is SNHLY, CDR2 FYNNEI.

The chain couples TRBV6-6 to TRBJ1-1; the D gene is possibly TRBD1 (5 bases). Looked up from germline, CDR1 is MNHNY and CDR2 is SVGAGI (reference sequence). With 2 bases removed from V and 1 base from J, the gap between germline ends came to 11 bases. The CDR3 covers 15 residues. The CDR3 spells CASSYGSGKNTEAFF. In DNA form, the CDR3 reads TGTGCCAGCAGTTACGGATCAGGGAAGAACACTGAAGCTTTCTTT.

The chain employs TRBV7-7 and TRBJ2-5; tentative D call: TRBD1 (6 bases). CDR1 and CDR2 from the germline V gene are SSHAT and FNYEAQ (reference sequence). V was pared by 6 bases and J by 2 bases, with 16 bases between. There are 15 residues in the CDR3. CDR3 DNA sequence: TGTGCCAGCAGACCTACGGACAGTACACAAGAGACCCAGTACTTC. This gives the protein CASRPTDSTQETQYF.

The CDR3 reads CASSPPGQGSYGYTF. The CDR3 region has the DNA TGTGCCAGCAGCCCCCCGGGACAGGGTAGCTATGGCTACACCTTC. The chain has TRBV7-2 and TRBJ1-2; 9 positions match TRBD1. Trimming cost V 5 bases and J 4 bases; bases outside gene matches: 8. Germline V gene sequence: CDR1 SGHTA, CDR2 FQGNSA. This CDR3 contains 15 residues.

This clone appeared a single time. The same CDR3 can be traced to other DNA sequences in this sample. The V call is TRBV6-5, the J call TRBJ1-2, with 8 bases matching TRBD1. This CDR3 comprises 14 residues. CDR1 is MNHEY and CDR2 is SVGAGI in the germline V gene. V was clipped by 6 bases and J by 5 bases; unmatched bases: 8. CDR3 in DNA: TGTGCCAGCAGCCCGGACAGGGCGCGGTATGGCTACACCTTC. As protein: CASSPDRARYGYTF.

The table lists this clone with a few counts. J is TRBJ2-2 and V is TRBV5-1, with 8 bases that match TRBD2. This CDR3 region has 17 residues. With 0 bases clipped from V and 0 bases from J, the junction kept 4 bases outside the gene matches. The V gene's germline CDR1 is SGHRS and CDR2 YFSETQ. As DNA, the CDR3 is TGCGCCAGCAGCTTGGGGACTAGCCGTCCGAACACCGGGGAGCTGTTTTTT. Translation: CASSLGTSRPNTGELFF.

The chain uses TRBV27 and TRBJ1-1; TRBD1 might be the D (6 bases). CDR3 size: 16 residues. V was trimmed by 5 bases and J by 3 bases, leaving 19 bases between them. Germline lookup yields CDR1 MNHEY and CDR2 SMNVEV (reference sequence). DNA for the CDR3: TGTGCCAGCAGTCCCGTGGGACCTGGGGGCTACACTGAAGCTTTCTTT. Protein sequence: CASSPVGPGGYTEAFF.

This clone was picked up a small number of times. As DNA, the CDR3 is TGCGCCAGCAGCCGAGGTGGTGGTACTGAAGCTTTCTTT. This codes for CASSRGGGTEAFF. The J gene is TRBJ1-1, the V gene TRBV5-1, with D hard to call. V was cut by 4 bases and J by 5 bases, with 12 bases left in between. The CDR3 has 13 residues. The germline V gene has CDR1 SGHRS and CDR2 YFSETQ.

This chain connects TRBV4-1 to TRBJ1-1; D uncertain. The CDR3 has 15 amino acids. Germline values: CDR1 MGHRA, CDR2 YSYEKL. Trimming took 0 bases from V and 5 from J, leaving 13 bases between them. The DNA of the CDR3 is TGCGCCAGCAGCCAAGAAGTGAGTGCGGGGACTGAAGCTTTCTTT. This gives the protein CASSQEVSAGTEAFF.

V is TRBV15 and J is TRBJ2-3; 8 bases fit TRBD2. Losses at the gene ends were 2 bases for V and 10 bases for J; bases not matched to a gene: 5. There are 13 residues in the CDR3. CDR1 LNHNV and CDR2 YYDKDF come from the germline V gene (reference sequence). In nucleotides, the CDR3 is TGTGCCACCAGCAGAATCGGGGGGGCTGCGCAGTATTTT. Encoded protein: CATSRIGGAAQYF. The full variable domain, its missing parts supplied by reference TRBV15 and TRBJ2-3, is DAMVIQNPRYQVTQFGKPVTLSCSQTLNHNVMYWYQQKSSQAPKLLFHYYDKDFNNEADTPDNFQSRRPNTSFCFLDIRSPGLGDTAMYLCATSRIGGAAQYFGPGTRLTVL.